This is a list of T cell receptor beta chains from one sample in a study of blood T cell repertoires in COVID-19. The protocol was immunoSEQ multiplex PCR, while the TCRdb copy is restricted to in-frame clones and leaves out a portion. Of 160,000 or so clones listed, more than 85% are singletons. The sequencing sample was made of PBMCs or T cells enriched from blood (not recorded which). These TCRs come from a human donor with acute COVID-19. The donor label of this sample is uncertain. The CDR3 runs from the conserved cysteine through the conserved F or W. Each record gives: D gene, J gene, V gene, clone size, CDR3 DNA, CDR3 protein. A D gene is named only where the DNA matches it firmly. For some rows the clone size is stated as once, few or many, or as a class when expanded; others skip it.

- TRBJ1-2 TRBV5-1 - TGCGCCAGCAGCGTTGGACAGACGTCTAACTATGGCTACACCTTC CASSVGQTSNYGYTF
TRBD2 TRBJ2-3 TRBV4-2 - TGTGCCAGCAGCCAATCTTCCGAACTAGCGGGGAGAACAGATACGCAGTATTTT CASSQSSELAGRTDTQYF
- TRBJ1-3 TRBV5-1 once TGCGCCAGCAGCTCTCGACAGGCCCCTGGAAACACCATATATTTT CASSSRQAPGNTIYF
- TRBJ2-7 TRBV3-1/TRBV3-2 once TGTGCCAGCAGCCAAGAAGGACTGTACGAGCAGTACTTC CASSQEGLYEQYF
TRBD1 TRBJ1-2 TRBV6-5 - TGTGCCAGCAGACCACAGGGGGCGGGAGACTATGGCTACACCTTC CASRPQGAGDYGYTF
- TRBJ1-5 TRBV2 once TGTGACAGCAGTTTCTCCAGGGATTTTGGTCAGCCCCAGCATTTT CDSSFSRDFGQPQHF
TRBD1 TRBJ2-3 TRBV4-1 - TGCGCCAGCAGCCAAGAAGGCCAGGGGGCCCTCGGGCAGTATTTT CASSQEGQGALGQYF
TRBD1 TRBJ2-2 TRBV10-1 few TGCGCCAGCACAGGGACAGGTTCGAACACCGGGGAGCTGTTTTTT CASTGTGSNTGELFF
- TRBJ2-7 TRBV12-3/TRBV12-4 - TGTGCCAGCAGTTTCTGGGGGGGCGGCGAGCAGTACTTC CASSFWGGGEQYF
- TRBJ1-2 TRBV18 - TGTGCCAGCTCACCGTCAGGGGTTGGGAGTGTTAGCTATGGCTACACCTTC CASSPSGVGSVSYGYTF
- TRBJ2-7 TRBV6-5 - TGTGCCAGCACCCCCGGGGGGCATCACTACGAGCAGTACTTC CASTPGGHHYEQYF
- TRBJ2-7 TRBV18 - TGTGCCAGCTCAGTACCAGGGGTTGTGGAGCAGTACTTC CASSVPGVVEQYF
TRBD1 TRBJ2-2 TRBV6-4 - TGTGCCAGCAGTCCTAGGGGGCCCAACACCGGGGAGCTGTTTTTT CASSPRGPNTGELFF
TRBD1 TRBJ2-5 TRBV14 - TGTGCCAGCAGCCAGGGACAGGGGGCGCGTTTGGGTCTTCAAGAGACCCAGTACTTC CASSQGQGARLGLQETQYF
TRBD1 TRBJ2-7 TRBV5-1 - TGCGCCAGCAGCTTCACCCAGGGGGCCAGCGAGCAGTACTTC CASSFTQGASEQYF
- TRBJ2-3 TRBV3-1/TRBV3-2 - TGTGCCAGCAGCCCCACCCTAGCTGAAGCGCAGTATTTT CASSPTLAEAQYF